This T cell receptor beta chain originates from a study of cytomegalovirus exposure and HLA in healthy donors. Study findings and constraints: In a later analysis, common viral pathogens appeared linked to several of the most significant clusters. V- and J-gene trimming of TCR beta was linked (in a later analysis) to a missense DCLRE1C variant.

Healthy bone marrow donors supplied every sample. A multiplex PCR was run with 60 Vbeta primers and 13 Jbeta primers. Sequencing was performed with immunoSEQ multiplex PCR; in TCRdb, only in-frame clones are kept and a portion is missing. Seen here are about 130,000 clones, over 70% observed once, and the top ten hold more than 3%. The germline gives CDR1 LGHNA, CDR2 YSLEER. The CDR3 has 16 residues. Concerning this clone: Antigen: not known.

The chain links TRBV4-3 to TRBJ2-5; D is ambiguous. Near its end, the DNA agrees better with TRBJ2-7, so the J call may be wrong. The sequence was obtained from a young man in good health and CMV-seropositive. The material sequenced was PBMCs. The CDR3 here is CASSQEYAAASYEQYF. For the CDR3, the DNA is TGCGCCAGCAGCCAAGAATATGCGGCGGCTTCCTACGAGCAGTACTTC.